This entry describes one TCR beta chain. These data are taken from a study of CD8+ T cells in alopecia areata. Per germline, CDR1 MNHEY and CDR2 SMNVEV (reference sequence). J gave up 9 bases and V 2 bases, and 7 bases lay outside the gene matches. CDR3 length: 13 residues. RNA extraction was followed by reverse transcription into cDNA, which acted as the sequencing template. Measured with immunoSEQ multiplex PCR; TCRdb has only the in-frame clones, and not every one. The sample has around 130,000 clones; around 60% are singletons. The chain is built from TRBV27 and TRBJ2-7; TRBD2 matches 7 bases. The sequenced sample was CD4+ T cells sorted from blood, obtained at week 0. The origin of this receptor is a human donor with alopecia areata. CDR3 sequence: CASSLSGTLMQYF. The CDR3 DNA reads TGTGCCAGCAGTTTAAGCGGGACTCTTATGCAGTACTTC.